This T cell receptor (beta chain) is drawn from a study of human T cells and chemical hapten exposure. Noted time point: patch test 2, 6 weeks after DPC sensitization. Treatment here: therapeutic diphenylcyclopropenone sensitization with weekly scalp DPC. With 1 base clipped from V and 0 bases from J, the junction kept 4 bases outside the gene matches. Germline V CDR1 and CDR2: KGHSH, LQKENI. This CDR3 has 18 amino acids. TCRdb fed the RACE reads into MiXCR, producing one record per CDR3 protein. This table holds roughly 380,000 distinct CDR3 sequences, nearly 6.5% found once. Only a few counts were recorded for this clonotype.

The specimen comprised whole blood, sampled in connection with sensitization to the hapten diphenylcyclopropenone (DPC). The chain joins TRBV18 to TRBJ2-6; TRBD1 aligns across 9 bases. This TCR derives from a woman aged 18-29 years with alopecia areata. Some clones in this sample may be carry-over from other donors' samples. The CDR3: CASSPLGTGRSGANVLTF. The CDR3 coding sequence is TGTGCCAGCTCACCACTGGGGACAGGGCGCTCTGGGGCCAACGTCCTGACTTTC.